This TCR beta chain was found in a study of cytotoxic CD8 clonotypes in ibrutinib-treated CLL. Regarding this clone: Its antigen is still unknown.

This CDR3 has 14 residues. V was clipped by 7 bases and J by 6 bases; unmatched bases: 12. Germline assignment: CDR1 SGHRS and CDR2 YFSETQ. The study's findings and limits: Sustained-remission and progressing patients had unequal sampling times. Ibrutinib response saw clonality rise, and progression saw it return toward baseline.

Clones were sequenced by immunoSEQ multiplex PCR, and TCRdb holds only the in-frame ones, with some missing. Of roughly 47,000 clones listed, more than 45% are singletons. The rearrangement links TRBV5-1 to TRBJ1-2; 7 bases match TRBD1. The sequenced sample was PBMCs, obtained after 12 months of ibrutinib treatment. This receptor was taken from a human donor with chronic lymphocytic leukemia. CDR3 sequence (DNA): TGCGCCAGCGCCAGGGGGGTTTGGGGTGATGGCTACACCTTC. Translated, it gives CASARGVWGDGYTF. Filled out from reference TRBV5-1 and TRBJ1-2, the complete variable domain reads KAGVTQTPRYLIKTRGQQVTLSCSPISGHRSVSWYQQTPGQGLQFLFEYFSETQRNKGNFPGRFSGRQFSNSRSEMNVSTLELGDSALYLCASARGVWGDGYTFGSGTRLTVV.